This T cell receptor (beta chain) appears in the sequencing data of a study of OX40 agonist ivuxolimab in advanced cancers. General study findings and limits: Fewer expanded clones were found on average in CD4+ than in CD8+ T cells. Among the lowest peripheral clonal expansion occurred in 0.1-3.0 mg/kg partial responders.

This clone has just one count. What it binds is not known. Autoimmune disease history or systemic immunosuppression meant exclusion. Samples were taken at baseline and on day 1 of cycles 4 and 7. Generated by immunoSEQ multiplex PCR, the TCRdb table keeps only in-frame clones and is missing some. This table has around 20,000 clones, about 80% appearing once. CDR3 length: 14 residues. Germline V gene data show CDR1 as SGHAT and CDR2 as FQNNGV. Trimming shortened V by 4 bases and J by 3 bases, and 13 bases separated the two germline ends. The chain combines TRBV11-2 with TRBJ2-7; D may be TRBD2 (5 bases). Source: CD4+ or CD8+ T cells sorted from blood, taken in a trial of the OX40 agonist ivuxolimab. This clonotype was obtained from an adult with an advanced solid tumor such as melanoma, head and neck, liver or kidney cancer. CDR3 protein: CASSSAEAGYEQYF. The CDR3 nucleotides are TGTGCCAGCAGCTCGGCGGAGGCGGGCTACGAGCAGTACTTC. Based on the CDR3 plus reference TRBV11-2 and TRBJ2-7, the full variable domain is EAGVAQSPRYKIIEKRQSVAFWCNPISGHATLYWYQQILGQGPKLLIQFQNNGVVDDSQLPKDRFSAERLKGVDSTLKIQPAKLEDSAVYLCASSSAEAGYEQYFGPGTRLTVT.